This T cell receptor beta chain was sequenced for a study of T cells after somatic rescue of genetic block. Germline lookup yields CDR1 MGHRA and CDR2 YSYEKL. CDR3 size: 13 residues. V dropped 0 bases and J dropped 4 bases, with 6 bases sitting between them. Repertoires were generated with immunoSEQ multiplex PCR, while TCRdb's copy carries only in-frame clones and drops some. Among roughly 58,000 clones listed, approximately 96% were seen once. V gene TRBV4-1 combines with J gene TRBJ2-5; D gene unclear. The sequenced sample consisted of peripheral blood mononuclear cells (PBMCs). This clonotype originated in a child under two years old. The CDR3 is CASSQDRRETQYF. CDR3 nucleotides: TGCGCCAGCAGCCAAGATAGGCGAGAGACCCAGTACTTC.